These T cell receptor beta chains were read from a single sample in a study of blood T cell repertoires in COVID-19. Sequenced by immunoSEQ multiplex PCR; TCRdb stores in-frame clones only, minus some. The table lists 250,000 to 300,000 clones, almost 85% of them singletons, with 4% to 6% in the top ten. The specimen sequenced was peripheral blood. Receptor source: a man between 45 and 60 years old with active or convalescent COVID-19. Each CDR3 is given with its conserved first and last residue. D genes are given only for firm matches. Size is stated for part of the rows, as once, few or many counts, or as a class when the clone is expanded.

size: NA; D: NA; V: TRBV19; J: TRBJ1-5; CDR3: CASKTPGLQPQHF; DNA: TGTGCCAGCAAAACGCCAGGGCTTCAGCCCCAGCATTTT
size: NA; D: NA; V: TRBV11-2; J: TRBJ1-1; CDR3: CASSPLSHTEAFF; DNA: TGTGCCAGCAGCCCCCTCTCCCACACTGAAGCTTTCTTT
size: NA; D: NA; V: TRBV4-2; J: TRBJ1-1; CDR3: CASSREQGIGTEAFF; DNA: TGTGCCAGCAGCCGAGAACAGGGAATAGGGACTGAAGCTTTCTTT
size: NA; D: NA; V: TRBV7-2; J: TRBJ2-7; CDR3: CASSPERSGWREQYF; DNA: TGTGCCAGCAGCCCAGAGCGGAGCGGGTGGCGCGAGCAGTACTTC
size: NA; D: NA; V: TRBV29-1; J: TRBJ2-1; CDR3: CSVGAGTGIYNEQFF; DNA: TGCAGCGTTGGGGCAGGGACTGGGATCTACAATGAGCAGTTCTTC
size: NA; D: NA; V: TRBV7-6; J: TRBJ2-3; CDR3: CASSPRVGRSDTQYF; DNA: TGTGCCAGCAGCCCGCGGGTCGGCCGGTCAGATACGCAGTATTTT
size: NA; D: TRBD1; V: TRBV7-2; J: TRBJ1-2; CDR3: CASSGEDRGRGGYTF; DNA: TGTGCCAGCAGCGGAGAGGACAGGGGACGTGGTGGCTACACCTTC
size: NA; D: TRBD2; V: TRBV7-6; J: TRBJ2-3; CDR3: CASSLEAGATDTQYF; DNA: TGTGCCAGCAGCTTAGAGGCGGGAGCGACAGATACGCAGTATTTT
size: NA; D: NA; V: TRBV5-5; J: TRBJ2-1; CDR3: CASSPPVHEQFF; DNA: TGTGCCAGCAGCCCCCCCGTCCATGAGCAGTTCTTC
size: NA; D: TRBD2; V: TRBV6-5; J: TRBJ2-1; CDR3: CASKTGGATYNEQFF; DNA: TGTGCCAGCAAGACGGGGGGGGCAACCTACAATGAGCAGTTCTTC
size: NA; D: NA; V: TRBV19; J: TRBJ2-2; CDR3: CASSPWGTGGTSEGVGELFF; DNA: TGTGCCAGTTCACCCTGGGGGACAGGGGGGACTAGCGAAGGGGTCGGGGAGCTGTTTTTT
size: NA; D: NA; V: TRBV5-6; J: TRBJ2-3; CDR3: CASSLSQYTDTQYF; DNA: TGTGCCAGCAGCCTAAGCCAATACACAGATACGCAGTATTTT
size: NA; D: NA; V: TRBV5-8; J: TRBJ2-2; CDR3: CASSLLSSTGELFF; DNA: TGTGCCAGCAGCTTGTTGTCTAGCACCGGGGAGCTGTTTTTT
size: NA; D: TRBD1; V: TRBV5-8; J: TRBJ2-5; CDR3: CASTRGQGGETQYF; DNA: TGTGCCAGCACCAGGGGACAGGGAGGGGAGACCCAGTACTTC
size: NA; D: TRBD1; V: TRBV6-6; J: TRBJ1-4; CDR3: CATTRDRNNEKLFF; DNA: TGTGCCACCACCCGGGACAGAAATAATGAAAAACTGTTTTTT
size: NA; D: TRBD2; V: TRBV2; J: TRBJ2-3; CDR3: CASRGTSGPDTQYF; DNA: TGTGCCAGCAGAGGGACTAGCGGGCCAGATACGCAGTATTTT
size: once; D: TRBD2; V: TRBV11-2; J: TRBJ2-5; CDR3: CASSLRFTSVEQETQYF; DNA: TGTGCCAGCAGCTTACGGTTTACTAGCGTAGAACAAGAGACCCAGTACTTC
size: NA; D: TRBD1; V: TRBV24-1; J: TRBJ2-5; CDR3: CATSDPAGTGETQYF; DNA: TGTGCCACCAGTGACCCAGCCGGGACAGGGGAGACCCAGTACTTC
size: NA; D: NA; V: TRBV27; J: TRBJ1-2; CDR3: CASSLLSAGLDGYTF; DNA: TGTGCCAGCAGTTTACTCTCGGCAGGGCTCGATGGCTACACCTTC
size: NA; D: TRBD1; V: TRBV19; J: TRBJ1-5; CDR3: CASSINRDRDGLRFYQPQHF; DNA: TGTGCCAGTAGTATAAACCGGGACAGGGATGGGTTAAGGTTTTATCAGCCCCAGCATTTT
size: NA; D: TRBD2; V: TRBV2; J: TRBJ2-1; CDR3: CASSGTSETYNEQFF; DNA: TGTGCCAGCAGTGGGACTAGCGAGACCTACAATGAGCAGTTCTTC
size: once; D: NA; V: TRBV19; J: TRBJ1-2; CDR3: CASSFRGDGYTF; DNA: TGTGCCAGTAGTTTCAGGGGTGATGGCTACACCTTC
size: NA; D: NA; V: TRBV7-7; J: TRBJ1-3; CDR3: CATRPPSRQVEDLYSGNTIYF; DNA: TGTGCTACCCGACCCCCTTCCAGACAGGTCGAAGACCTATACTCTGGAAACACCATATATTTT
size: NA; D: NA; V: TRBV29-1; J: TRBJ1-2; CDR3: CSVEGRSGYTF; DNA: TGCAGCGTCGAGGGGAGGTCTGGCTACACCTTC
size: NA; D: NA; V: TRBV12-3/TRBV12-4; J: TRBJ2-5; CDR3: CASSSMRETQYF; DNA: TGTGCCAGCAGCTCGATGAGAGAGACCCAGTACTTC
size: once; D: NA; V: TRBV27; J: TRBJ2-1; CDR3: CASSRLGRTNEQFF; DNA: TGTGCCAGCAGTAGACTAGGGAGGACCAATGAGCAGTTCTTC
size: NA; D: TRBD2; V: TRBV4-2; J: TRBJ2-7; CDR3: CASSQAGTSAYYEQYF; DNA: TGTGCCAGCAGCCAAGCCGGGACTAGCGCTTACTACGAGCAGTACTTC
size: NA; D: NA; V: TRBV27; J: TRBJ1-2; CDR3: CASSPLTGVGYGYTF; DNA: TGTGCCAGCAGTCCTTTGACAGGCGTGGGCTATGGCTACACCTTC
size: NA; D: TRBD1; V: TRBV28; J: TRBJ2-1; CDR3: CASSWLGQGIEEQFF; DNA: TGTGCCAGCAGTTGGCTGGGACAGGGTATCGAGGAGCAGTTCTTC
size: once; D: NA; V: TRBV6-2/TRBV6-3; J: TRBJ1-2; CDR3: CASSSRTVFYGYTF; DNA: TGTGCCAGCAGTTCCCGGACAGTTTTCTATGGCTACACCTTC
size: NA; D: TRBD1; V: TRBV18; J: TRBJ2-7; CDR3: CASSPPVGQAYEQYF; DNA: TGTGCCAGCTCACCACCGGTGGGACAGGCCTACGAGCAGTACTTC
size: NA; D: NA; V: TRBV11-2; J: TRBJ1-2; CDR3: CASSEGVYGYTF; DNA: TGTGCCAGCAGCGAAGGGGTCTATGGCTACACCTTC
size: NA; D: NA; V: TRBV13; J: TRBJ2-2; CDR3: CASSSLGLADTGELFF; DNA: TGTGCCAGCAGCTCCTTAGGGCTAGCCGACACCGGGGAGCTGTTTTTT
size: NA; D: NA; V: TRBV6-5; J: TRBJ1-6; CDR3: CASSYTGGYNSPLHF; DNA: TGTGCCAGCAGTTACACAGGAGGGTATAATTCACCCCTCCACTTT
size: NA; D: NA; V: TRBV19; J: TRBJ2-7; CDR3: CASSGQSLYEQYF; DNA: TGTGCCAGTAGTGGACAGTCCCTCTACGAGCAGTACTTC
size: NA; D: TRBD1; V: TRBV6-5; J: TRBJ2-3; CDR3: CATDRARTDTQYF; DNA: TGTGCCACCGACAGGGCTAGGACAGATACGCAGTATTTT
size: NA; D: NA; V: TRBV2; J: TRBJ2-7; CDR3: CASKSSYEQYF; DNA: TGTGCCAGCAAGAGCTCCTACGAGCAGTACTTC
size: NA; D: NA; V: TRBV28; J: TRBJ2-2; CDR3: CASSSFGELFF; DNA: TGTGCCAGCAGCTCCTTCGGGGAGCTGTTTTTT